The present T cell receptor beta chain was sequenced within a study of T cell responses to AZD1222 COVID-19 vaccine (dated by TCRdb to about 2021). Context from the whole study: AZD1222 recipients with second doses at about 4 weeks or about 12 weeks were pooled, because spike-specific TCR depth and breadth did not differ between schedules. Trial participants were enrolled into age subgroups of 18-55, 56-69 and 70-plus years, which contained 148, 28 and 57 TCR-sequenced participants, respectively. A total of approximately 230 trial participants underwent TCR sequencing, of whom some 210 received two doses of AZD1222 and some 25 received two doses of the MenACWY control vaccine. Study-level results and caveats: No day 14 peak-response samples were available, so repertoires were characterized only after the peak T cell response. The whole spike protein was spanned by vaccine-associated CD4 TCRs, and dominant responses were seen in regions 160-218 and 743-854. Only 5 to 7 AZD1222 recipients were SARS-CoV-2 seropositive at baseline, limiting conclusions about previously exposed vaccinees. After two AZD1222 doses, spike-specific TCR breadth and depth were significantly higher than at day 0 and than in MenACWY recipients. Reportedly, almost half of the unique spike-specific TCRs recognized epitopes lying outside the regions that are mutated in the B.1.351 and B.1.1.7 variants. The 56-69-year group was small, and its depth increase did not reach significance, likely because of low power. Participants were mostly white British, with more females than males. The authors suggested clonal diversity may have been underestimated.

A note on this clone: There is no known antigen for this receptor. There are no base qualities to consult, and no much larger clone falls within one base.

The CDR3 numbers 15 residues from cysteine through phenylalanine. CDR3 DNA is the only sequence kept; it has 45 bases, read in frame from the first base. Based on the germline V gene, the CDR1 and CDR2 sequences are MNHEY and SVGAGI. V is pruned by 5 bases and J by 2 bases, leaving 7 bases of the junction without a gene match. The CDR3 regions of human TCRbeta chains were subjected to immunosequencing. The source study handled its data this way. Repertoire TCRs were matched against a reference library of SARS-CoV-2-specific TCRs generated with the MIRA antigen-specificity platform. Breadth was defined as the fraction of unique TCRs that were SARS-CoV-2-associated, and depth was defined as the fraction of total T cells that were SARS-CoV-2-associated. Using the MIRA data, every spike-specific TCR was mapped to the spike region that the TCR reacted to and assigned to either a CD4 or a CD8 class. Log10-transformed breadth and depth values were compared by one-way ANOVA with Sidak's multiple comparisons tests. In its TCRdb copy, this immuneACCESS table keeps in-frame sequences only and misses some clones. Where compared with another copy, unresolved V genes explain less than half of these, and the others have no known cause. The D gene and trimming were derived from the DNA, and the V and J assignments and clone size from that table. Within this sample are some 74,000 clones, with 80% of them counted one time only. The ten largest clones represent around 20% of the sample.

What the time point label conveys for this sample: baseline before first vaccination. Samples from vaccinated people were obtained from the UK trials COV001 and COV002, which included a single-blind randomized controlled phase 2/3 trial of AZD1222 (ChAdOx1 nCoV-19) in healthy adults. For TCRbeta chain sequencing, PBMC samples were collected from trial participants at day 0 and at day 28 after the second dose. The source was peripheral blood, collected on day 0 of AZD1222 vaccination. This TCR came from an adult in good health. The chain employs TRBV6-5 and TRBJ2-5; 8 bases in between match TRBD2. The CDR3 corresponds to CASSKQVAGQETQYF. In nucleotide form, the sequence is TGTGCCAGCAGTAAACAAGTAGCGGGGCAAGAGACCCAGTACTTC.